This T cell receptor beta chain was recorded in a study of blood T cells in healthy people across ages. Points from the study as a whole: Both naive CD4+ cell counts and diversity were greater in long-lived donors than in aged donors.

Primed by a sample-barcoded 5' primer and a J-beta primer mix, a second PCR proceeded for roughly 6 to 12 cycles. MiXCR, run by TCRdb on the 5' RACE reads, gives a single entry per CDR3 protein. Seen here are more than 450,000 distinct CDR3 sequences, over 25% observed once, and the top ten hold 3% to 4%. Ten or more counts support this clonotype. Its target is unknown. The CDR3 extends over 15 amino acids. J gave up 5 bases and V 3 bases, and 4 bases lay outside the gene matches. The V gene's germline CDR1 is MGHDK and CDR2 SYGVNS. These records were also assigned to another study, of T cells of mothers and their children. That report adds: Over 9.5 million reads per mother and around 3.2 million per child were obtained. Nobody spotted any persistent microchimeric T cell clones.

Sequencing was done on a sample of blood. The rearrangement links TRBV25-1 to TRBJ2-1, with 10 bases lining up with TRBD1. The sequence came from a boy aged 2 to 10 in good health. This chain's CDR3 is CASSEGQGWHNEQFF. The CDR3, as DNA: TGTGCCAGCAGTGAGGGACAGGGGTGGCACAATGAGCAGTTCTTC.